Listed below are T cell receptor delta chains from one sample, sequenced in a study of gamma-delta T cells after stem cell transplantation. TCRdb applied CATT to the RT-PCR reads for clone calling. The repertoire holds approximately 3,000 delta-chain clones, about 3.1% seen once, with 26% in the top ten. Sequenced material: gamma-delta T cells. These receptors all come from a human donor. It is not recorded whose cells these are; they may come from a transplant donor. Both conserved end residues are part of each CDR3. Each record gives: CDR3 protein, CDR3 DNA, clone size, J gene, V gene, D gene. The D gene is left open where the match is weak. Expanded clones are given a class, and other clones once, few, many or no size at all.

cdr3_aa: CACDTVSTSGGPSYTDKLIF; cdr3_nt: TGTGCCTGTGACACCGTTTCCACTTCTGGGGGTCCTTCGTACACCGATAAACTCATCTTT; clone_size: medium-sized; j_call: TRDJ1; v_call: TRDV2; d_call: TRDD3
cdr3_aa: CAFLSFPNNNKLIF; cdr3_nt: TGTGCCTTTCTATCGTTTCCTAATAACAATAAACTCATCTTT; clone_size: .; j_call: TRDJ1; v_call: TRDV3; d_call: .
cdr3_aa: CACDNRGTSWDTRQMFF; cdr3_nt: TGTGCCTGTGACAATCGGGGGACGTCCTGGGACACCCGACAGATGTTTTTC; clone_size: medium-sized; j_call: TRDJ3; v_call: TRDV2; d_call: .
cdr3_aa: CACDTLGATDKLIF; cdr3_nt: TGTGCCTGTGACACTTTGGGGGCTACCGATAAACTCATCTTT; clone_size: many; j_call: TRDJ1; v_call: TRDV2; d_call: .
cdr3_aa: CAAIHFGKLGMAVYTDKLIF; cdr3_nt: TGTGCAGCAATCCACTTCGGTAAACTGGGGATGGCGGTGTACACCGATAAACTCATCTTT; clone_size: .; j_call: TRDJ1; v_call: TRAV29/DV5; d_call: TRDD3
cdr3_aa: CALGELPSLRVGDTGGKLIF; cdr3_nt: TGTGCTCTTGGGGAACTTCCCTCTCTTAGAGTGGGGGATACGGGGGGTAAACTCATCTTT; clone_size: many; j_call: TRDJ1; v_call: TRDV1; d_call: TRDD3
cdr3_aa: CASRLLTGGGSRIITDKLIF; cdr3_nt: TGTGCCTCTCGCCTTCTAACTGGGGGGGGCTCGCGGATCATCACCGATAAACTCATCTTT; clone_size: few; j_call: TRDJ1; v_call: TRDV3; d_call: TRDD3
cdr3_aa: CACDSLTGGYGYTDKLIF; cdr3_nt: TGTGCCTGTGACTCCCTTACTGGGGGATACGGGTACACCGATAAACTCATCTTT; clone_size: medium-sized; j_call: TRDJ1; v_call: TRDV2; d_call: TRDD3
cdr3_aa: CACDTVTGGSPERTDKLIF; cdr3_nt: TGTGCCTGTGACACGGTGACTGGGGGTTCCCCGGAGAGGACCGATAAACTCATCTTT; clone_size: large; j_call: TRDJ1; v_call: TRDV2; d_call: TRDD3
cdr3_aa: CARDHINTPDYPGGKVAYTDKLIF; cdr3_nt: TGTGCCCGTGACCATATAAACACACCCGACTATCCGGGTGGAAAGGTCGCGTACACCGATAAACTCATCTTT; clone_size: .; j_call: TRDJ1; v_call: TRDV2; d_call: .
cdr3_aa: CACDTLGPTSPSWDTRQMFF; cdr3_nt: TGTGCCTGTGACACCCTGGGTCCCACCTCACCCTCCTGGGACACCCGACAGATGTTTTTC; clone_size: medium-sized; j_call: TRDJ3; v_call: TRDV2; d_call: .
cdr3_aa: CACDTVGDKGGDKLIF; cdr3_nt: TGTGCCTGTGACACTGTGGGGGATAAGGGCGGCGATAAACTCATCTTT; clone_size: large; j_call: TRDJ1; v_call: TRDV2; d_call: TRDD3
cdr3_aa: CACESVVLGDTMNDTDTLIF; cdr3_nt: TGTGCCTGTGAATCCGTCGTACTGGGGGATACGATGAATGACACCGATACACTCATCTTT; clone_size: .; j_call: TRDJ1; v_call: TRDV2; d_call: TRDD3
cdr3_aa: CACDTVIGGYADTDKLIF; cdr3_nt: TGTGCCTGTGACACCGTGATTGGGGGATACGCCGACACCGATAAACTCATCTTT; clone_size: .; j_call: TRDJ1; v_call: TRDV2; d_call: TRDD3
cdr3_aa: CACDRLGDYNTDKLIF; cdr3_nt: TGTGCCTGTGACCGACTGGGGGACTATAACACCGATAAACTCATCTTT; clone_size: few; j_call: TRDJ1; v_call: TRDV2; d_call: TRDD3
cdr3_aa: CACHILKGLNYTDKLIF; cdr3_nt: TGTGCCTGCCATATTCTAAAAGGGCTCAATTACACCGATAAACTCATCTTT; clone_size: large; j_call: TRDJ1; v_call: TRDV2; d_call: .
cdr3_aa: CACDTLLGDFEGDKLIF; cdr3_nt: TGTGCCTGTGACACCCTACTGGGGGATTTTGAGGGGGATAAACTCATCTTT; clone_size: large; j_call: TRDJ1; v_call: TRDV2; d_call: TRDD3
cdr3_aa: CACDLLNGGPEYTDKLIF; cdr3_nt: TGTGCCTGTGACCTACTCAACGGGGGACCCGAGTACACCGATAAACTCATCTTT; clone_size: large; j_call: TRDJ1; v_call: TRDV2; d_call: .
cdr3_aa: CACDPLLDDSRADKLIF; cdr3_nt: TGTGCCTGTGACCCACTCCTCGACGATAGTAGGGCCGATAAACTCATCTTT; clone_size: medium-sized; j_call: TRDJ1; v_call: TRDV2; d_call: .
cdr3_aa: CACDTVSWAGGYSDKLIF; cdr3_nt: TGTGCCTGTGACACCGTTTCCTGGGCTGGGGGATACTCCGATAAACTCATCTTT; clone_size: hyperexpanded; j_call: TRDJ1; v_call: TRDV2; d_call: TRDD3
cdr3_aa: CACDSLLGGNKYTDKLIF; cdr3_nt: TGTGCCTGTGACTCCTTACTGGGGGGAAATAAGTACACCGATAAACTCATCTTT; clone_size: large; j_call: TRDJ1; v_call: TRDV2; d_call: TRDD3
cdr3_aa: CACDSVLGDLSWDTRQMFF; cdr3_nt: TGTGCCTGTGACTCAGTACTGGGGGACCTCTCCTGGGACACCCGACAGATGTTTTTC; clone_size: few; j_call: TRDJ3; v_call: TRDV2; d_call: TRDD3
cdr3_aa: CAWDTVGGYADKLIF; cdr3_nt: TGTGCCTGGGACACCGTTGGGGGATACGCCGATAAACTCATCTTT; clone_size: .; j_call: TRDJ1; v_call: TRDV2; d_call: TRDD3
cdr3_aa: CACDKVGASFYTDKLIF; cdr3_nt: TGTGCCTGTGACAAGGTGGGGGCTTCTTTTTACACCGATAAACTCATCTTT; clone_size: large; j_call: TRDJ1; v_call: TRDV2; d_call: .
cdr3_aa: CAARDEPPSRWDKRLIF; cdr3_nt: TGTGCAGCAAGGGACGAACCCCCTTCACGTTGGGATAAGCGGCTCATCTTT; clone_size: medium-sized; j_call: TRDJ1; v_call: TRAV29/DV5; d_call: .
cdr3_aa: CACDTVADFSRTGGPASKLIF; cdr3_nt: TGTGCCTGTGACACCGTTGCCGATTTCTCCCGTACTGGGGGTCCGGCTAGTAAACTCATCTTT; clone_size: large; j_call: TRDJ1; v_call: TRDV2; d_call: TRDD3
cdr3_aa: CALGPRGTLTSHYWGILLTAQLFF; cdr3_nt: TGTGCTCTTGGGCCCCGCGGGACTCTGACCTCTCATTACTGGGGGATACTTCTGACAGCACAACTATTCTTT; clone_size: .; j_call: TRDJ2; v_call: TRDV1; d_call: TRDD3
cdr3_aa: CALGIIHSGTAILSDKLIF; cdr3_nt: TGTGCCCTTGGAATCATTCATTCGGGTACTGCGATCCTCAGCGATAAACTCATCTTT; clone_size: few; j_call: TRDJ1; v_call: TRDV1; d_call: .
cdr3_aa: CATGFVWGIRGTDKLIF; cdr3_nt: TGCGCAACCGGATTCGTTTGGGGTATACGCGGAACCGATAAACTCATCTTT; clone_size: .; j_call: TRDJ1; v_call: TRAV29/DV5; d_call: .
cdr3_aa: CALGEPSYDRYTDKLIF; cdr3_nt: TGTGCTCTTGGGGAACCTTCCTACGACCGTTACACCGATAAACTCATCTTT; clone_size: medium-sized; j_call: TRDJ1; v_call: TRDV1; d_call: TRDD2
cdr3_aa: CALGEIPPRYWSGFGKPDKLIF; cdr3_nt: TGTGCTCTTGGGGAAATCCCCCCACGGTACTGGTCAGGTTTTGGGAAACCCGATAAACTCATCTTT; clone_size: medium-sized; j_call: TRDJ1; v_call: TRDV1; d_call: .
cdr3_aa: CACDALTGGNTDKLIF; cdr3_nt: TGTGCCTGTGACGCCTTGACTGGGGGAAACACCGATAAACTCATCTTT; clone_size: medium-sized; j_call: TRDJ1; v_call: TRDV2; d_call: TRDD3
cdr3_aa: CACDTIWGIRVTDKLIF; cdr3_nt: TGTGCCTGTGACACTATCTGGGGGATACGCGTCACCGATAAACTCATCTTT; clone_size: medium-sized; j_call: TRDJ1; v_call: TRDV2; d_call: TRDD3
cdr3_aa: CACGLLGDNLDNTDKLIF; cdr3_nt: TGTGCCTGTGGGTTACTGGGGGACAACCTAGATAACACCGATAAACTCATCTTT; clone_size: few; j_call: TRDJ1; v_call: TRDV2; d_call: TRDD3
cdr3_aa: CACDAVGGLITDKLIF; cdr3_nt: TGTGCCTGTGACGCTGTTGGGGGACTGATCACCGATAAACTCATCTTT; clone_size: few; j_call: TRDJ1; v_call: TRDV2; d_call: TRDD3
cdr3_aa: CACDTLGVLGDKRYTDKLIF; cdr3_nt: TGTGCCTGTGACACGCTAGGGGTACTGGGGGATAAAAGGTACACCGATAAACTCATCTTT; clone_size: .; j_call: TRDJ1; v_call: TRDV2; d_call: TRDD3
cdr3_aa: CAFTHADKLGDTTDKLIF; cdr3_nt: TGTGCCTTTACCCACGCCGATAAACTGGGGGATACGACCGATAAACTCATCTTT; clone_size: .; j_call: TRDJ1; v_call: TRDV3; d_call: TRDD3
cdr3_aa: CALGNYRGIRPYTDKLIF; cdr3_nt: TGTGCTCTTGGGAACTACAGAGGGATACGCCCGTACACCGATAAACTCATCTTT; clone_size: medium-sized; j_call: TRDJ1; v_call: TRDV1; d_call: TRDD3
cdr3_aa: CSVLLCSKRFSVAGGSSYTDKLIF; cdr3_nt: .; clone_size: .; j_call: TRDJ1; v_call: TRAV29/DV5; d_call: .
cdr3_aa: CACDTAVGDRMYTDKLIF; cdr3_nt: TGTGCCTGTGACACCGCGGTGGGGGACAGAATGTACACCGATAAACTCATCTTT; clone_size: .; j_call: TRDJ1; v_call: TRDV2; d_call: TRDD3
cdr3_aa: CACDTVGQGGIRTYQMRADKLIF; cdr3_nt: TGTGCCTGTGACACTGTGGGGCAAGGGGGGATACGCACCTACCAGATGAGGGCCGATAAACTCATCTTT; clone_size: medium-sized; j_call: TRDJ1; v_call: TRDV2; d_call: TRDD3
cdr3_aa: CACDTVRSPDKTDKLIF; cdr3_nt: TGTGCCTGCGACACGGTTCGTTCTCCGGATAAGACCGATAAACTCATCTTT; clone_size: few; j_call: TRDJ1; v_call: TRDV2; d_call: .
cdr3_aa: CACDTLGDTGYTDKLIF; cdr3_nt: TGTGCCTGCGACACACTGGGGGATACGGGGTACACCGATAAACTCATCTTT; clone_size: medium-sized; j_call: TRDJ1; v_call: TRDV2; d_call: TRDD3
cdr3_aa: CACDLVGDTHSTDKLIF; cdr3_nt: TGTGCCTGTGATCTGGTGGGGGATACACATAGCACCGATAAACTCATCTTT; clone_size: .; j_call: TRDJ1; v_call: TRDV2; d_call: TRDD3
cdr3_aa: CACDTLLGDTDKLIF; cdr3_nt: TGTGCCTGTGACACTCTACTGGGGGATACCGATAAACTCATCTTT; clone_size: .; j_call: TRDJ1; v_call: TRDV2; d_call: TRDD3
cdr3_aa: CACDSLLGDNLDNTDKLIF; cdr3_nt: TGTGCCTGTGACTCCTTACTGGGGGACAACCTAGATAACACCGATAAACTCATCTTT; clone_size: .; j_call: TRDJ1; v_call: TRDV2; d_call: TRDD3
cdr3_aa: CACGTVQAHTDKLIF; cdr3_nt: TGTGCCTGTGGCACCGTACAGGCGCACACCGATAAACTCATCTTT; clone_size: .; j_call: TRDJ1; v_call: TRDV2; d_call: .
cdr3_aa: CACDTHLPTIRGDYDKLIF; cdr3_nt: TGTGCCTGTGACACCCACCTTCCTACAATCCGTGGGGACTACGATAAACTCATCTTT; clone_size: large; j_call: TRDJ1; v_call: TRDV2; d_call: TRDD2
cdr3_aa: CACDTLLGDKNTDKLIF; cdr3_nt: TGTGCCTGTGACACCCTACTGGGGGATAAAAACACCGATAAACTCATCTTT; clone_size: medium-sized; j_call: TRDJ1; v_call: TRDV2; d_call: TRDD3
cdr3_aa: CACDSVQSVGPDKLIF; cdr3_nt: TGTGCCTGTGACTCCGTACAGAGTGTCGGCCCCGATAAACTCATCTTT; clone_size: few; j_call: TRDJ1; v_call: TRDV2; d_call: .
cdr3_aa: CACDTVRATRAEYTDKLIF; cdr3_nt: TGTGCCTGTGACACGGTTAGGGCTACGCGCGCGGAGTACACCGATAAACTCATCTTT; clone_size: few; j_call: TRDJ1; v_call: TRDV2; d_call: .
cdr3_aa: CACDTAGVISWDTRQMFF; cdr3_nt: TGTGCCTGTGACACCGCTGGGGTTATCTCCTGGGACACCCGACAGATGTTTTTC; clone_size: medium-sized; j_call: TRDJ3; v_call: TRDV2; d_call: .
cdr3_aa: CACDHINTPDYPGGKAAYTDKLIF; cdr3_nt: TGTGCCTGTGACCATATAAACACACCTGACTATCCGGGGGGAAAGGCCGCGTACACCGATAAACTCATCTTT; clone_size: .; j_call: TRDJ1; v_call: TRDV2; d_call: .
cdr3_aa: CACDTLEPYTDKLIF; cdr3_nt: TGTGCCTGTGACACCCTCGAGCCATACACCGATAAACTCATCTTT; clone_size: large; j_call: TRDJ1; v_call: TRDV2; d_call: .
cdr3_aa: CACDVLGDNNAPYTDKLIF; cdr3_nt: TGTGCCTGTGACGTGCTGGGGGATAATAATGCCCCCTACACCGATAAACTCATCTTT; clone_size: .; j_call: TRDJ1; v_call: TRDV2; d_call: TRDD3
cdr3_aa: CACDNRGASWDTRQMFF; cdr3_nt: TGTGCCTGTGACAATCGGGGGGCGTCCTGGGACACCCGACAGATGTTTTTC; clone_size: medium-sized; j_call: TRDJ3; v_call: TRDV2; d_call: .
cdr3_aa: CACDVLGGSAQLFF; cdr3_nt: TGTGCCTGTGATGTACTGGGGGGGTCAGCACAACTCTTCTTT; clone_size: .; j_call: TRDJ2; v_call: TRDV2; d_call: TRDD3
cdr3_aa: CACDTLGNWAGGYSDKLIF; cdr3_nt: TGTGCCTGTGACACCCTAGGCAACTGGGCTGGGGGATACTCCGATAAACTCATCTTT; clone_size: few; j_call: TRDJ1; v_call: TRDV2; d_call: TRDD3
cdr3_aa: CACDTILTGGSSWDTRQMFF; cdr3_nt: TGTGCCTGTGACACCATTCTTACTGGGGGAAGCTCCTGGGACACCCGACAGATGTTTTTC; clone_size: medium-sized; j_call: TRDJ3; v_call: TRDV2; d_call: TRDD3
cdr3_aa: CACDKLGDQVLYTYKLFF; cdr3_nt: TGTGCCTGTGACAAACTGGGGGATCAAGTACTCTACACCTATAAACTCTTCTTT; clone_size: .; j_call: TRDJ2; v_call: TRDV2; d_call: TRDD3